This T cell receptor beta chain emerged from a study of cytomegalovirus exposure and HLA in healthy donors. Study observations and caveats: Later analysis indicated greater clonal expansion among HLA-associated TCR beta chains than among equally common other chains.

Use of 60 Vbeta and 13 Jbeta primers characterized the PCR. Sequencing was performed with immunoSEQ multiplex PCR; in TCRdb, only in-frame clones are kept and a portion is missing. The sample consists of roughly 73,000 clones, 75% to 85% of them appearing once. There are 15 residues in the CDR3. Per the germline V gene, CDR1 is SEHNR and CDR2 is FQNEAQ (reference sequence). Trimming removed 2 bases at V and 2 bases at J, with 10 bases between. A word on this clone: The antigen remains unidentified.

The specimen sequenced was PBMCs. The sequence came from a man between 40 and 49 years old in good health and CMV-seronegative. The V gene is TRBV7-9, the J gene TRBJ2-1, with a possible D match to TRBD2 (7 bases). The CDR3 DNA reads as TGTGCCAGCAGCTTAAGGGGGGGCACCTACAATGAGCAGTTCTTC. Protein: CASSLRGGTYNEQFF. Full variable domain (rest looked up from reference TRBV7-9 and TRBJ2-1): DTGVSQNPRHKITKRGQNVTFRCDPISEHNRLYWYRQTLGQGPEFLTYFQNEAQLEKSRLLSDRFSAERPKGSFSTLEIQRTEQGDSAMYLCASSLRGGTYNEQFFGPGTRLTVL.